This T cell receptor beta chain originates from a study of CD8+ T cells in alopecia areata. Study-level findings and limits: Sequencing of scalp tissue also captures the resident alphabeta T cells of normal skin.

Obtained from alopecia areata patients were lesional scalp punch biopsies along with peripheral blood. Worth noting for this clone: The antigen remains unidentified.

Germline V CDR1 and CDR2: MNHNY, SVGAGI (reference sequence). This CDR3 region has 15 residues. Trimming removed 5 bases from V and 4 bases from J; junction bases left unmatched: 6. After isolation, RNA underwent reverse transcription to generate cDNA as the sequencing template. TCRdb keeps only in-frame clones here, not all; method: immunoSEQ multiplex PCR. Altogether 200,000 to 250,000 clones are present, roughly 57% being singletons, with the ten largest covering around 0.46%. The chain uses TRBV6-6 and TRBJ1-1; 11 bases agree with TRBD1. The sequencing used CD4+ T cells sorted from blood, collected at week 0. The sequence was collected from a human donor with alopecia areata. The CDR3 is CASSLGTGGSTEAFF. The DNA of the CDR3 is TGTGCCAGCAGTCTGGGGACAGGGGGTAGCACTGAAGCTTTCTTT.